The 5 T cell receptor beta chains below were found in one sample sequenced in a study of Ad26.COV2.S vaccination and SARS-CoV-2 variants. Profiled with immunoSEQ multiplex PCR; TCRdb holds only in-frame clones, not every one. The sample contains approximately 340,000 clones, roughly nine tenths of which appear only once. The sequenced sample was peripheral blood, obtained after recovery from COVID-19. All receptors come from a human donor who had recovered from COVID-19.

This chain joins TRBV5-6 and TRBJ2-5, with D tentatively TRBD2 (6 bases). CDR3 length equals 18 residues. Germline V gene lookup returns CDR1 SGHDT and CDR2 YYEEEE. Trimming stripped 4 bases from V and 4 bases from J, with 26 bases between. CDR3 coding DNA: TGTGCCAGCAGCGCGTGGGGACTTGCCGGAGTTCGCGGAGAGACCCAGTACTTC. This sequence encodes CASSAWGLAGVRGETQYF.

The gene calls are TRBV7-3 and TRBJ2-1; D perhaps matches TRBD2 (7 bases). CDR1 and CDR2 (germline): SGHTA, FQGTGA. CDR3 length: 16 residues. Trimming removed 5 bases at V and 4 bases at J, with 18 bases between. The CDR3 coding sequence is TGTGCCAGCAGCCCCAGGGGCGGGGGAGGGTACAATGAGCAGTTCTTC. This sequence encodes CASSPRGGGGYNEQFF. The variable domain in full, with the rest retrieved from reference TRBV7-3 and TRBJ2-1, is GAGVSQTPSNKVTEKGKYVELRCDPISGHTALYWYRQSLGQGPEFLIYFQGTGAADDSGLPNDRFFAVRPEGSVSTLKIQRTERGDSAVYLCASSPRGGGGYNEQFFGPGTRLTVL.

Concerning this clone: Other DNA variants within this sample encode the same CDR3. As DNA, the CDR3 is TGTGCCAGCAGCTTAGGTGGGAACACTGAAGCTTTCTTT. It encodes CASSLGGNTEAFF. The chain joins TRBV11-3 to TRBJ1-1, with no clear D. With 1 base removed from V and 1 base from J, the gap between germline ends came to 4 bases. Germline V gives CDR1 SGHNT, CDR2 YENEEA. There are 13 residues in the CDR3. The whole variable domain, filled in from reference TRBV11-3 and TRBJ1-1, reads EAGVVQSPRYKIIEKKQPVAFWCNPISGHNTLYWYLQNLGQGPELLIRYENEEAVDDSQLPKDRFSAERLKGVDSTLKIQPAELGDSAVYLCASSLGGNTEAFFGQGTRLTVV.

The gene calls are TRBV6-2 or TRBV6-3 and TRBJ1-6; 9 nucleotides match TRBD1. The germline V gene has CDR1 MNHEY and CDR2 SVGEGT. This CDR3 has 14 residues. V lost 5 bases to trimming and J lost 10 bases; unmatched junction nucleotides: 6. DNA of the CDR3: TGTGCCAGCAGTCAGGGACAGGGCCGGTCACCCCTCCACTTT. It encodes CASSQGQGRSPLHF.

The J gene is TRBJ2-5, the V gene TRBV18; a weak D match, TRBD1 (5 bases). Per germline, CDR1 KGHSH and CDR2 LQKENI. This CDR3 region has 13 residues. V lost 5 bases and J 0 bases, leaving 7 bases between the germline ends. This chain's CDR3 is CASSTGHQETQYF. CDR3 nucleotide sequence: TGTGCCAGCTCAACAGGTCACCAAGAGACCCAGTACTTC.